This T cell receptor (beta chain) was sequenced for a study of T-cell memory formation after mild COVID-19. Study overall: In these data, TCR clusters were largely donor specific.

TCRdb processed the 5' RACE reads anew with MiXCR; each CDR3 protein has one entry. The data hold fewer than 350,000 distinct CDR3 sequences, with roughly 8% observed a single time. V was clipped by 2 bases and J by 3 bases; unmatched bases: 1. The CDR3 length is 14 residues. The V gene's germline CDR1 is LGHNA and CDR2 YSLEER. This clonotype was recorded a few times. The TCR comes from a man younger than 30 who had mild COVID-19 (a few samples of this study predate the infection). Cell type and time point are not known. Input material: PBMCs or a T cell subset sorted from them (not recorded which). The rearrangement links TRBV4-3 to TRBJ2-1, with 7 bases that match TRBD1. The CDR3 DNA follows: TGCGCCAGCAGCCAAAGGACAGGCTACAATGAGCAGTTCTTC. It specifies CASSQRTGYNEQFF.